This TCR beta chain was found in a study of response to subunit inactivated influenza vaccine. Germline V lookup: CDR1 MNHEY, CDR2 SVGEGT. With 6 bases removed from V and 2 bases from J, the gap between germline ends came to 13 bases. The CDR3 is 14 residues long. TCRdb re-called the RT-PCR reads with MiXCR, one entry per CDR3 protein. Of about 520,000 distinct CDR3 sequences in the sample, roughly 23% were seen once. The sample was CD4+ T cells sorted from PBMCs, taken about 5 days after vaccination. This TCR was sampled from a man between 45 and 60 years old who received an inactivated influenza vaccine. This rearrangement joins TRBV6-2 or TRBV6-3 to TRBJ2-5, with a weak D call TRBD2 (5 bases). The CDR3 DNA is TGTGCCAGCAGGGATGACGGGAAACAAGAGACCCAGTACTTC. Amino acids: CASRDDGKQETQYF.